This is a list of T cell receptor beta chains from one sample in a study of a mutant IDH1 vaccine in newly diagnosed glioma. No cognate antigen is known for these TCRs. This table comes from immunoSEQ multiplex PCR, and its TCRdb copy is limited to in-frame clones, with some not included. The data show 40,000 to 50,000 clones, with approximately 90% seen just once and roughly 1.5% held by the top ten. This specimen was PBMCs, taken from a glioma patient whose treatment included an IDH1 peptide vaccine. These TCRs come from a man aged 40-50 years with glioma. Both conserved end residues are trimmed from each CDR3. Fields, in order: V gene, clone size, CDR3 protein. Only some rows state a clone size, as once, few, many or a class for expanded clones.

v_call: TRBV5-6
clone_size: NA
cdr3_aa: ASSSVSQGFFTYEQY

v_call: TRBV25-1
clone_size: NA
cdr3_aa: ASSGDRAYTEAF

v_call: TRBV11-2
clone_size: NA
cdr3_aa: ASGARAEGYGYT

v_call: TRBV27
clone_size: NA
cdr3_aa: ASSPTLLSYNEQF

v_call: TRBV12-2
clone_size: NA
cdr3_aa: ASRLDSEGLSGSVVSYEQY

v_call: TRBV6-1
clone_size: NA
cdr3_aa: ASSGRSYNSPLH

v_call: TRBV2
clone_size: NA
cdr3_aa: ASRASGGAGTQY

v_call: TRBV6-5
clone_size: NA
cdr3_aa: ASRNDRAHNSPLH

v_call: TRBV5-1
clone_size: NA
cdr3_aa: ASNNQDGYTGELF

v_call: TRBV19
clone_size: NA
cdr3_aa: ASSPLLTGRYGYT

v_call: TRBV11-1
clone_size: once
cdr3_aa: ASTPQRGFYEQY

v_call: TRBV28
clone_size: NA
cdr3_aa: ASSGLGSSQETQY

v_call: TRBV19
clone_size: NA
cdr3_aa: ASRTGGSGELF

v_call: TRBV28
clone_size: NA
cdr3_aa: ASRAGQLVDGYT

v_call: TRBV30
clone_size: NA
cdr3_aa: AWSQTGETQY

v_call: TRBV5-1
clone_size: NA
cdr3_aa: ASSSAGGGSTDTQY

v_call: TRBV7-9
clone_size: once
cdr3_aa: ASSFEGSSGNTIY

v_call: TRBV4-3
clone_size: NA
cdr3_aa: ASSQDGAGGGPYNEQF

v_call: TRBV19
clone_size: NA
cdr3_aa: ASSIVGTSPYEQY

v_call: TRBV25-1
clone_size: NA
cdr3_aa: ASSREGGKTEAF

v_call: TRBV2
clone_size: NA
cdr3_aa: ASTWDSINYGYT

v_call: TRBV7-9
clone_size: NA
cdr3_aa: ASSDQGLANEKLF

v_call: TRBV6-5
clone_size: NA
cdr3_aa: ASRRYSGTDTQY

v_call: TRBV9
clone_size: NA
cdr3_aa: ASSVATGASAGELF

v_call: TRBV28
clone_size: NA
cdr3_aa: ASTSGDGPQH

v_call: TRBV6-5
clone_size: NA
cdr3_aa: ASSYSLLEADTQY

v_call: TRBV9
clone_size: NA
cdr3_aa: ASSVLAGYSNEQF

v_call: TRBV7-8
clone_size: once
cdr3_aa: ASSGTGGSYNEQF

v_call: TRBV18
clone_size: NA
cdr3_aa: ASSPSPGQGNTEAF

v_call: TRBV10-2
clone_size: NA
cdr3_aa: ATRDRGQTNEKLF

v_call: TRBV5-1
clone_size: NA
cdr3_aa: ASSPVAGYIPGANVLT

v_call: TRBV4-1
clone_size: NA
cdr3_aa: ASSQGLKWGTAGNYGYT

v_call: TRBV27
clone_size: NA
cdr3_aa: ASSLLTQPTDTQY

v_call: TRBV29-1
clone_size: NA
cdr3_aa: SALDGEGYT

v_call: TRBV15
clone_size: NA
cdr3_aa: ATSMTWGREQPQH

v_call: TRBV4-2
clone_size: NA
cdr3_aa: ASSQDTGTETQY

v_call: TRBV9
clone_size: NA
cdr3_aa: ASSVGGGQGRLYGYT

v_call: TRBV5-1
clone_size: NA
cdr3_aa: ASSPTTSGSYNEQF

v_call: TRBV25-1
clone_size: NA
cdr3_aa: ASSPGLANEQF

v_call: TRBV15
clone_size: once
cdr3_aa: ATSRVGNEQF

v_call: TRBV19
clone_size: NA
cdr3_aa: ASSMNFPGRSGELF

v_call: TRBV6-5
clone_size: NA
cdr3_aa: ASNRQGLAGELF

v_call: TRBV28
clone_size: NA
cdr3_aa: ASSTTGRNTEAF

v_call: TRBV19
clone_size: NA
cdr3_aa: ASSPENAGLNTEAF

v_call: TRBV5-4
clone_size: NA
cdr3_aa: ASSMGQGVRYEQY

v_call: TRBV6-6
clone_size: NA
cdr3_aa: ASSGTRHDYGYT

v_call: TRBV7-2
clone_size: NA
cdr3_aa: ASSPQGVLNQPQH

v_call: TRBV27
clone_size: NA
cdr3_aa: ASSFGVVGEQY

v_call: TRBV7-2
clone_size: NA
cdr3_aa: ASSLVAETYEQY

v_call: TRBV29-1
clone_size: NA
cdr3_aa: SVDPREVYGYT

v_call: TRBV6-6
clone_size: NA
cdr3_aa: ASSYRFNEKLF

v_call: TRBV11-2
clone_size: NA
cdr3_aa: ASSLVSFMNTEAF

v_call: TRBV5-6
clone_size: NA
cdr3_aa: ASSQTGQITGNTIY